Sequencing of this TCR beta chain was carried out in a study of response to subunit inactivated influenza vaccine. Germline CDR1 and CDR2: SGHTA and FQGNSA. Trimming stripped 2 bases from V and 7 bases from J, with 9 bases between. This CDR3 contains 13 residues. From the RT-PCR reads, TCRdb called clonotypes with MiXCR, one entry per CDR3 protein. The sample holds about 570,000 distinct CDR3 sequences, around 11% seen once. The sample was also linked to a second study, of T cells expressing NK-cell markers. This second study notes: Researchers built TCR beta cDNA using 5'RACE template switching with UMIs.

V gene TRBV7-2 combines with J gene TRBJ2-1; D gene ambiguous. This material consisted of PBMCs from blood, taken on the day of vaccination. The sequence was collected from a man aged 50-60 years who received an inactivated influenza vaccine. The CDR3 nucleotides read TGTGCCAGCAGCTTAACACCATGGAATGAGCAGTTCTTC. This encodes CASSLTPWNEQFF.